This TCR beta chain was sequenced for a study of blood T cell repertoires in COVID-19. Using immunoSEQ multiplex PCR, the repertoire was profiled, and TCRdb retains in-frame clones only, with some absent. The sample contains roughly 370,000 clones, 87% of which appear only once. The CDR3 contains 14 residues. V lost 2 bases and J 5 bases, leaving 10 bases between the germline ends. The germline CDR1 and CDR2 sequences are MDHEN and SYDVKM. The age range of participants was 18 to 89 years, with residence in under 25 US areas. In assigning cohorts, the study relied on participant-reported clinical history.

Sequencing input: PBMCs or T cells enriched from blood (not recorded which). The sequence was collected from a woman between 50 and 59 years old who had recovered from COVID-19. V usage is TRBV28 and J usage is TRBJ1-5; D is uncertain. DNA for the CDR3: TGTGCCAGCAGTTTAACGAGTCCTTATCAGCCCCAGCATTTT. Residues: CASSLTSPYQPQHF.